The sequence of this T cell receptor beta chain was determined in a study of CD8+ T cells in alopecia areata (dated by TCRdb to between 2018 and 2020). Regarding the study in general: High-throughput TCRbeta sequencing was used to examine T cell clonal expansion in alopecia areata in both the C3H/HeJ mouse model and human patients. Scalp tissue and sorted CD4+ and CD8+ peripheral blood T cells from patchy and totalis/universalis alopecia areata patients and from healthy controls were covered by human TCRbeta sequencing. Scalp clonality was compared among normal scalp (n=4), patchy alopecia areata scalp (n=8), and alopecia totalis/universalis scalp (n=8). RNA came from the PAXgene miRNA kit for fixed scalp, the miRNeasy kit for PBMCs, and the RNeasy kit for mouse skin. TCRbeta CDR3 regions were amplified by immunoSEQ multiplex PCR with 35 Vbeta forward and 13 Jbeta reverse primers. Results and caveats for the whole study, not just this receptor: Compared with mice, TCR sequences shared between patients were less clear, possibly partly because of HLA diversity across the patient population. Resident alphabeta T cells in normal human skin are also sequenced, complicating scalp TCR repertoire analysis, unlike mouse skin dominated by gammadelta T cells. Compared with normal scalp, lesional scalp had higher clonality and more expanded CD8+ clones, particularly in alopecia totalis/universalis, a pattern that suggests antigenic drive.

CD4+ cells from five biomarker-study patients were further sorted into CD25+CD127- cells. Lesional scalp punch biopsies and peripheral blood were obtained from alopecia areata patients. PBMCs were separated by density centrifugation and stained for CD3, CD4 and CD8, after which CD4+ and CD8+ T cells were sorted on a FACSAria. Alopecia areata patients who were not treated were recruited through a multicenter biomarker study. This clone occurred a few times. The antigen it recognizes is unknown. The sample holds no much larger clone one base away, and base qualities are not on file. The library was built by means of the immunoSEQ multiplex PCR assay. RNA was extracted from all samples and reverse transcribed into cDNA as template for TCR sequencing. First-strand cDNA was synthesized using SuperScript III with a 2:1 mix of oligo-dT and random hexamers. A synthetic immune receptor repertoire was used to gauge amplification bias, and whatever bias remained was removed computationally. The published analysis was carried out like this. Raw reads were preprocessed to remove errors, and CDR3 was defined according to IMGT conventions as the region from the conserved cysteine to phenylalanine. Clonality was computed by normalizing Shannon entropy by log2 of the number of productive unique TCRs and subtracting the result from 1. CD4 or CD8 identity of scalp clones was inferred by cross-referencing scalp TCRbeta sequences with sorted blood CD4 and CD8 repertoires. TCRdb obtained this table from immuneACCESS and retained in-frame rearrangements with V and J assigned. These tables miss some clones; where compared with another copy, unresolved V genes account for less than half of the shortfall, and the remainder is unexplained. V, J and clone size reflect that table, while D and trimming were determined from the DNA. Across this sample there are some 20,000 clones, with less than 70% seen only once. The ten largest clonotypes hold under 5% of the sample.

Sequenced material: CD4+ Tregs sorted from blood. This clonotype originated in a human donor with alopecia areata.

The bases are TGTGCCAGCTCACCTGTTCAGGGCCAACCCCAGCATTTT. This encodes CASSPVQGQPQHF. The chain couples TRBV18 to TRBJ1-5, with TRBD1 tentatively as D gene (5 bases match). V lost 3 bases and J lost 10 bases; the stretch between them is 13 bases long. Via the germline V gene, CDR1 is KGHSH and CDR2 LQKENI. The CDR3 goes from the cysteine to the phenylalanine over 13 residues. The sequence is cut down to CDR3 DNA, 39 bases in frame from base 1. Outside the CDR3, residues come from the reference TRBV18 and TRBJ1-5 proteins, so the full variable domain is: NAGVMQNPRHLVRRRGQEARLRCSPMKGHSHVYWYRQLPEEGLKFMVYLQKENIIDESGMPKERFSAEFPKEGPSILRIQQVVRGDSAAYFCASSPVQGQPQHFGDGTRLSIL.